Listed below are T cell receptor beta chains from one sample, sequenced in a study of T cell responses to AZD1222 COVID-19 vaccine. TCRdb's table, derived via immunoSEQ multiplex PCR, lists solely in-frame clones and lacks some. The sample yields under 85,000 clones, roughly 90% seen once. Sequencing was performed on peripheral blood, taken on day 0 of AZD1222 vaccination. These receptors were collected from an adult in good health. The CDR3 runs from the conserved cysteine through the conserved F or W. D genes are given only for firm matches. Rows give clone size only sometimes, using once, few, many, or a class for an expanded clone.

TRBV4-1,TRBJ1-5,TRBD1,-,TGCGCCAGCAGCCAAGCAATACCGGGACAGGGTTACAATCAGCCCCAGCATTTT,CASSQAIPGQGYNQPQHF
TRBV7-8,TRBJ2-7,-,-,TGTGCCAGCAGGGGGGGCTGGTTCTCCTACGAGCAGTACTTC,CASRGGWFSYEQYF
TRBV4-2,TRBJ2-3,TRBD2,-,TGTGCCAGCAGCCAAGTGGGGGGGGATGCTAGCACAGATACGCAGTATTTT,CASSQVGGDASTDTQYF
TRBV11-3,TRBJ1-4,-,few,TGTGCCAGCGGTCTCGGCAGGGCTAATGAAAAACTGTTTTTT,CASGLGRANEKLFF
TRBV25-1,TRBJ2-7,TRBD1,once,TGTGCCAGCAGTGATTCTAAGGGACAGGGCCCGATGCCCTACGAGCAGTACTTC,CASSDSKGQGPMPYEQYF
TRBV6-1,TRBJ1-3,-,-,TGTGCCAGCAGTGGCGAGGCGCCGGGCTCTGGAAACACCATATATTTT,CASSGEAPGSGNTIYF
TRBV6-2/TRBV6-3,TRBJ1-1,-,-,TGTGCCAGCAGCGGTATGGCGAACACTGAAGCTTTCTTT,CASSGMANTEAFF
TRBV12-2,TRBJ1-5,-,-,TGTGCAAGTCGCTTAGTGGACCGGTGTGGCAATCAGCCCCAGCATTTT,CASRLVDRCGNQPQHF
TRBV5-4,TRBJ2-2,-,-,TGTGCCAGCAGCTTTTACACCGGGGAGCTGTTTTTT,CASSFYTGELFF
TRBV11-2,TRBJ1-1,TRBD1,-,TGTGCCAGCAGCCTTCGGGACAGGGCGGATACTGAAGCTTTCTTT,CASSLRDRADTEAFF
TRBV29-1,TRBJ1-1,-,-,TGCAGCGTTGTAGGTGTTCGGGGCACTGAAGCTTTCTTT,CSVVGVRGTEAFF
TRBV18,TRBJ2-7,TRBD2,-,TGTGCCAGCTCACCACCGAGGAGAATCGAGCGGGAGCTCGACGAGCAGTACTTC,CASSPPRRIERELDEQYF
TRBV9,TRBJ2-1,-,-,TGTGCCAGCAGCGTAGTCGGGAGCGGGCAGTACAATGAGCAGTTCTTC,CASSVVGSGQYNEQFF
TRBV30,TRBJ2-7,TRBD2,-,TGTGCCTGCGCGCGGGGAGGGGCGAAGCAGTACTTC,CACARGGAKQYF
TRBV30,TRBJ2-7,-,-,TGTGCCTGGATGAACCGGGACAACATCTACGAGCAGTACTTC,CAWMNRDNIYEQYF
TRBV5-1,TRBJ2-1,-,-,TGCGCCAGCGGGACCGACAATGAGCAGTTCTTC,CASGTDNEQFF
TRBV28,TRBJ2-7,TRBD1,-,TGTGCCAGCAGTTTAGTGGACAGGGGCTACGAGCAGTACTTC,CASSLVDRGYEQYF
TRBV6-5,TRBJ2-7,-,-,TGTGCCAGCAGTTGGCGGGACCGCTACGAGCAGTACTTC,CASSWRDRYEQYF
TRBV11-1,TRBJ1-1,-,-,TGTGCCAGCAGCTTCGGGGGTGAGACTGAAGCTTTCTTT,CASSFGGETEAFF
TRBV7-8,TRBJ1-1,-,-,TGTGCCAGCAGCTTAGGGGACTTCGGTGAAGCTTTCTTT,CASSLGDFGEAFF
TRBV3-1/TRBV3-2,TRBJ1-2,-,-,TGTGCCAGCAGCCGGGAAGGGTTCTATGGCTACACCTTC,CASSREGFYGYTF
TRBV18,TRBJ1-1,-,-,TGTGCCAGCTCACCACCGAGGGACAACACTGAAGCTTTCTTT,CASSPPRDNTEAFF
TRBV7-2,TRBJ2-2,-,-,TGTGCCAGCAGCTTTTGGGGGAGAGGGAGCGTCGAGGGCACCGGGGAGCTGTTTTTT,CASSFWGRGSVEGTGELFF
TRBV19,TRBJ2-5,TRBD2,-,TGTGCCAGTAGGCCTAGCGGGACAGAGGGGACCCAGTACTTC,CASRPSGTEGTQYF
TRBV7-9,TRBJ2-3,-,-,TGTGCCAGCAGCCCGGGGCCGACCTCCACAGATACGCAGTATTTT,CASSPGPTSTDTQYF
TRBV19,TRBJ2-7,TRBD1,few,TGTGCCAGTAGTGCTCGACAGGGGGAACCTTTCTACGAGCAGTACTTC,CASSARQGEPFYEQYF
TRBV11-3,TRBJ1-3,-,-,TGTGCCAGCAGCGTGGGACATCCCAGCTCTGGAAACACCATATATTTT,CASSVGHPSSGNTIYF
TRBV18,TRBJ1-2,-,-,TGTGCCAGCTCACCAAGGGGAACAGTGAGCACCTTC,CASSPRGTVSTF
TRBV20-1,TRBJ2-1,-,-,TGCAGAGCAGGGGTCACGAATGAGCAGTTCTTC,CRAGVTNEQFF
TRBV5-1,TRBJ2-7,-,few,TGCGCCAGCAGCCAACAGGGAGGAAACGAGCAGTACTTC,CASSQQGGNEQYF
TRBV3-1/TRBV3-2,TRBJ1-2,TRBD1,few,TGTGCCAGCAGCCGAGAACAGGGGCTGGGGGGCTACACCTTC,CASSREQGLGGYTF
TRBV18,TRBJ1-4,-,-,TGTGCCAGCTCACTCGAGGGACCAACTAATGAAAAACTGTTTTTT,CASSLEGPTNEKLFF
TRBV7-2,TRBJ1-5,-,once,TGTGCCAGCAGCCAATCCCACTATCAGGGGAGTCAGCCCCAGCATTTT,CASSQSHYQGSQPQHF